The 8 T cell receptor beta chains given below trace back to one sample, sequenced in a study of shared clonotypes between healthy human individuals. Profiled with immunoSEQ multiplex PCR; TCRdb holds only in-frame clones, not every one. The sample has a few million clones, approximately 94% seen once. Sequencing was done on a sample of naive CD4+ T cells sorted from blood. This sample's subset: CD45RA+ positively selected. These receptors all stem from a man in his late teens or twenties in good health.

The CDR3 DNA sequence: TGTGCCAGTAGTATTGGGACGGGAATAACAGGACAGCCCCAGCATTTT. It encodes CASSIGTGITGQPQHF. This rearrangement joins TRBV19 to TRBJ1-5; D is perhaps TRBD1 (5 bases). Germline-derived CDR1 and CDR2 are LNHDA and SQIVND (reference sequence). Deletions cut 3 bases from V and 7 bases from J, with 19 bases between. The CDR3 spans 16 residues.

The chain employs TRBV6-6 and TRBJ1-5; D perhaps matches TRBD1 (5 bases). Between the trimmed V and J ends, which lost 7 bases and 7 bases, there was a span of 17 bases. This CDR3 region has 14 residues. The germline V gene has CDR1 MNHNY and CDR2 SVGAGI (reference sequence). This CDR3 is CASTPGGSGQPQHF. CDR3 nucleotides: TGTGCCAGCACCCCGGGGGGATCTGGGCAGCCCCAGCATTTT.

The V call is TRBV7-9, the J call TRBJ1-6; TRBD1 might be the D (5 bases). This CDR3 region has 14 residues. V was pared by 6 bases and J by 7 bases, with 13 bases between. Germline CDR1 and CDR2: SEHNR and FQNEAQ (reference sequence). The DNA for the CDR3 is TGTGCCAGCAGTTTCGACAGTATAAATTCACCCCTCCACTTT. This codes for CASSFDSINSPLHF.

The chain's CDR3 is CASNRVEREGKNIQYF. In DNA form, the CDR3 reads TGTGCCAGCAATAGGGTGGAGCGGGAGGGCAAAAACATTCAGTACTTC. The V call is TRBV6-6, the J call TRBJ2-4; 10 bases are shared with TRBD2. Looked up from germline, CDR1 is MNHNY and CDR2 is SVGAGI (reference sequence). The CDR3 loop spans 16 amino acids. V shed 7 bases and J 3 bases; nucleotides not matched to a gene: 9.

The CDR3 nucleotides read TGCGCCAGCAGCTTGGTCGTGGGGTTCATGTACGAGCAGTACTTC. This translates into CASSLVVGFMYEQYF. The gene calls are TRBV5-1 and TRBJ2-7; D is unclear. V shed 0 bases and J shed 4 bases, with 14 bases lying between them. CDR3 length: 15 residues. Germline V gives CDR1 SGHRS, CDR2 YFSETQ. The variable domain in full, completed from reference TRBV5-1 and TRBJ2-7, reads KAGVTQTPRYLIKTRGQQVTLSCSPISGHRSVSWYQQTPGQGLQFLFEYFSETQRNKGNFPGRFSGRQFSNSRSEMNVSTLELGDSALYLCASSLVVGFMYEQYFGPGTRLTVT.

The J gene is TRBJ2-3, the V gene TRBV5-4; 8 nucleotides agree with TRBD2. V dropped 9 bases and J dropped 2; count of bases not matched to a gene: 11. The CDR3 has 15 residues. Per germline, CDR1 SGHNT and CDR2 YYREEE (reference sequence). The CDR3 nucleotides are TGTGCCATTCACGGGGTAGCGGGATACACAGATACGCAGTATTTT. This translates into CAIHGVAGYTDTQYF.

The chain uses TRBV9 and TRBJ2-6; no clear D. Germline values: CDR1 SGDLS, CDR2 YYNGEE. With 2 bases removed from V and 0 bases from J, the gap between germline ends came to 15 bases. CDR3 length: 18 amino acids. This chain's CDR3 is CASSVRDTEFSGANVLTF. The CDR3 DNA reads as TGTGCCAGCAGCGTTAGAGACACCGAATTCTCTGGGGCCAACGTCCTGACTTTC.

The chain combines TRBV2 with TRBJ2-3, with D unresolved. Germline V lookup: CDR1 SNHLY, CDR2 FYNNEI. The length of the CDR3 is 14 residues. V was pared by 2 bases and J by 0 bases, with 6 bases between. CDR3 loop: CASSEQPSTDTQYF. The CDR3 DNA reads TGTGCCAGCAGTGAACAGCCCAGCACAGATACGCAGTATTTT.